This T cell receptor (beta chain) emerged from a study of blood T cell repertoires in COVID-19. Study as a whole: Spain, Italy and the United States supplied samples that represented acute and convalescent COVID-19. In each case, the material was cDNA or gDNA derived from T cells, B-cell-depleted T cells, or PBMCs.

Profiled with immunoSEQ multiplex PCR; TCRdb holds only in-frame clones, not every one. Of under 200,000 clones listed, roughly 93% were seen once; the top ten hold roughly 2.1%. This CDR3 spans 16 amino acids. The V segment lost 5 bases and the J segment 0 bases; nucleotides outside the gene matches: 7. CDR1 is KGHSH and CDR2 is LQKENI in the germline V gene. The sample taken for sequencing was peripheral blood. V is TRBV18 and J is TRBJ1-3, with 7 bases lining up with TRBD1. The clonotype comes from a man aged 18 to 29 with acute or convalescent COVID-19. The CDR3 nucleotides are TGTGCCAGCTCAGGGGGACAGTTGATCTCTGGAAACACCATATATTTT. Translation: CASSGGQLISGNTIYF.